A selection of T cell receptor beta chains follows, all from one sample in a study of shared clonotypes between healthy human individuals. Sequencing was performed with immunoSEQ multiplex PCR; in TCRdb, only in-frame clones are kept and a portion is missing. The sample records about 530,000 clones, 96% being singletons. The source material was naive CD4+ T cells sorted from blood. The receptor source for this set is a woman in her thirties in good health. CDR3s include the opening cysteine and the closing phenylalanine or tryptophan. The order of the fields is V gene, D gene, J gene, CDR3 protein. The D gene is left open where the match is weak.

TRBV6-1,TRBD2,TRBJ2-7,CASSVGGDPRTYEQYF
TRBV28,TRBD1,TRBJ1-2,CASGGQGYGYTF
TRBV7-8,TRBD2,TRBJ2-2,CASSLGRSGLAGANTGELFF
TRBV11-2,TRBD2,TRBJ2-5,CASSFPSGTSGRSRQYF
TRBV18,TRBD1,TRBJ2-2,CASSPLPGGRTGELFF
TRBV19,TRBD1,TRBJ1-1,CASTLEGAPRTEAFF
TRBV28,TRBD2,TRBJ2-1,CASGSRGRGGEQFF
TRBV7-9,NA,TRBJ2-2,CASKAATPGRGNTGELFF
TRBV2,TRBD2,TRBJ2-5,CASSGSSGRAREQYF
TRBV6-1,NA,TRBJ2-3,CASSLTRSTTDTQYF
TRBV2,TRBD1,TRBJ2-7,CASSLTGQGFYEQYF
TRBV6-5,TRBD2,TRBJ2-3,CASSYGAGGAADTQYF
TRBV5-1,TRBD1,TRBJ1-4,CASSLEGANEKLFF
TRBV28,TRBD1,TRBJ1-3,CASSLGTRGQHSGNTIYF
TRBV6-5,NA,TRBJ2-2,CASSYSTGYAGELFF
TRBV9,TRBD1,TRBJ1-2,CASSVGGQGANYGYTF
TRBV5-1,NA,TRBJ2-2,CASSLRERSNTGELFF
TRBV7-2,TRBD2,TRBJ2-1,CASRLAGAINNEQFF
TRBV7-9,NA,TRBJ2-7,CASSGLGSSYEQYF
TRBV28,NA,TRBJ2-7,CASSSRDELHYEQYF
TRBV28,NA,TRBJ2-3,CASSPGTATDTQYF
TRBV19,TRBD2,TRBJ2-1,CASSIRLARFRGAYNEQFF
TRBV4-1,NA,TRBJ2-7,CASSQDFYEQYF